This TCR beta chain is from a study of cytomegalovirus exposure and HLA in healthy donors. The PCR was carried out with 60 Vbeta primers and 13 Jbeta primers. TCRdb's table, derived via immunoSEQ multiplex PCR, lists solely in-frame clones and lacks some. The sample holds roughly 150,000 clones, 70% to 90% seen once. In the case of this clone: What it binds is not known.

Study-wide findings and caveats: In an earlier analysis, about 87% or about 30%: the productive usage of most TCR beta V segments. A missense variant in DCLRE1C was later tied to TCR beta V- and J-gene trimming. Within a later analysis, the majority of CMV-associated TCR beta chains appeared HLA-restricted.

This sequence originates from a man aged 25-40 years in good health and CMV-seropositive. Sequencing was performed on PBMCs.

The CDR3 protein is CASSVDRQGGYNEQFF. DNA for the CDR3: TGTGCCAGCAGCGTAGATCGGCAGGGGGGCTACAATGAGCAGTTCTTC. This chain links TRBV9 with TRBJ2-1, with D possibly matching TRBD1 (7 bases). V shed 0 bases and J shed 3 bases, with 13 bases lying between them. The length of the CDR3 is 16 residues. The germline V gene encodes CDR1 SGDLS and CDR2 YYNGEE.